A single TCR beta chain is shown here with its context. Only one count was recorded for this clone. Its antigen is not yet known. No clone much larger than this one lies a single base away; base qualities are absent. The method behind the library was the immunoSEQ multiplex PCR assay. This is the immuneACCESS table as TCRdb keeps it, with only in-frame sequences that have V and J called. A part of the clones is gone; compared with another copy, unresolved V genes explain less than half, and the rest is unexplained. The sample has about 380,000 clones on record, 85% to 95% of them singletons. The ten largest clones capture 0.015% to 0.02% of the sample. The record originates from a study of shared T cell receptors in the human thymus (dated by TCRdb to 2020 to 2022). Background for the entire study: The study examined how self-reactive, shared T-cell receptor alpha chains are generated in the human thymus.

Reading from cysteine to phenylalanine, the CDR3 counts 14 amino acids. Only the CDR3 portion is preserved as DNA: 42 bases, with reading frame beginning at the first base. For CDR1 and CDR2, the germline V gene lists WSHSY and SAAADI. V is reduced by 4 bases and J by 5 bases, leaving a spacing of 14 bases between them. The V and J genes are TRBV10-2 and TRBJ2-5; a tentative D call is TRBD1 (7 bases match). The TCR sequence derives from a human donor. Material: thymocytes. The nucleotides read TGCGCCAGCAGTGTGGTGTCAGGGGGGGAGACCCAGTACTTC. Its translation is CASSVVSGGETQYF.